Here is one T cell receptor beta chain with its context. This sample is part of a study of response to subunit inactivated influenza vaccine. Trimming took 1 base from V and 2 from J, leaving 10 bases between them. The V gene's germline CDR1 is SEHNR and CDR2 FQNEAQ (reference sequence). The CDR3 sequence is 15 residues long. TCRdb reprocessed the RT-PCR reads with MiXCR, giving one entry per CDR3 protein. Of roughly 670,000 distinct CDR3 sequences listed, approximately 15% are singletons. The rearrangement uses TRBV7-9 and TRBJ2-3; tentatively, D is TRBD1 (6 bases). This receptor was obtained from a man between 45 and 60 years old who received an inactivated influenza vaccine. Here the sequenced sample was PBMCs from blood, taken less than 15 days before vaccination. CDR3 region: CASSLEGHTTDTQYF. The CDR3 nucleotides read TGTGCCAGCAGCTTAGAGGGACACACCACAGATACGCAGTATTTT.